These T cell receptor beta chains were read from a single sample in a study of human T cells and chemical hapten exposure. Each CDR3 protein gets one entry after TCRdb re-called the RACE reads with MiXCR. Found here are tens of thousands of distinct CDR3 sequences, 10% to 14% of them singletons; the top ten hold around 3.8%. The sample in question was whole blood, obtained in connection with sensitization to the hapten diphenylcyclopropenone (DPC). The origin of the receptors is a woman between 45 and 60 years old with alopecia areata. Some clones in this sample may be carry-over from other donors' samples. CDR3s include the opening cysteine and the closing phenylalanine or tryptophan. Fields, in order: J gene, clone size, D gene, V gene, CDR3 protein, CDR3 DNA. The D gene is left open where the match is weak. Clone size is given for some rows only: seen once, a few or many times, or a class if the clone is expanded.

j_call: TRBJ1-4; clone_size: few; d_call: -; v_call: TRBV30; cdr3_aa: CAWSVKGNEKLFF; cdr3_nt: TGTGCCTGGAGTGTGAAGGGGAATGAAAAACTGTTTTTT
j_call: TRBJ2-5; clone_size: many; d_call: -; v_call: TRBV7-8; cdr3_aa: CASSANRAFQETQYF; cdr3_nt: TGTGCCAGCAGCGCGAACAGGGCTTTTCAAGAGACCCAGTACTTC
j_call: TRBJ2-5; clone_size: many; d_call: -; v_call: TRBV2; cdr3_aa: CASSERQQETQYF; cdr3_nt: TGTGCCAGCAGCGAAAGGCAGCAAGAGACCCAGTACTTC
j_call: TRBJ2-4; clone_size: -; d_call: -; v_call: TRBV5-4; cdr3_aa: CASSAVGSTLAKNIQYF; cdr3_nt: TGTGCCAGCAGCGCCGTTGGCTCGACTCTAGCCAAAAACATTCAGTACTTC
j_call: TRBJ2-7; clone_size: many; d_call: -; v_call: TRBV2; cdr3_aa: CASSRDRSSYEQYF; cdr3_nt: TGTGCCAGCAGCCGGGACCGAAGCTCCTACGAGCAGTACTTC
j_call: TRBJ2-7; clone_size: many; d_call: TRBD2; v_call: TRBV13; cdr3_aa: CASGYSGFSSYEQYF; cdr3_nt: TGTGCCAGCGGCTATAGCGGGTTTAGCTCCTACGAGCAGTACTTC
j_call: TRBJ1-1; clone_size: few; d_call: TRBD1; v_call: TRBV20-1; cdr3_aa: CSAREPGTGSSEAFF; cdr3_nt: TGCAGTGCTAGAGAACCCGGGACAGGGTCTTCCGAAGCTTTCTTT
j_call: TRBJ1-4; clone_size: many; d_call: TRBD1; v_call: TRBV7-9; cdr3_aa: CASSLRGPPLNEKLFF; cdr3_nt: TGTGCCAGCAGCTTAAGGGGGCCTCCCCTAAATGAAAAACTGTTTTTT
j_call: TRBJ2-1; clone_size: many; d_call: -; v_call: TRBV29-1; cdr3_aa: CSVAPRLSYNEQFF; cdr3_nt: TGCAGCGTCGCTCCCAGACTGTCTTACAATGAGCAGTTCTTC
j_call: TRBJ2-3; clone_size: -; d_call: TRBD2; v_call: TRBV4-2; cdr3_aa: CASSHSTSGRGDTQYF; cdr3_nt: TGTGCCAGCAGCCACTCGACTAGCGGGAGGGGAGATACGCAGTATTTT
j_call: TRBJ2-6; clone_size: many; d_call: -; v_call: TRBV6-2/TRBV6-3; cdr3_aa: CASSYSRGLTLGANVLTF; cdr3_nt: TGTGCCAGCAGTTACTCTCGGGGACTGACGTTGGGGGCCAACGTCCTGACTTTC
j_call: TRBJ2-3; clone_size: few; d_call: -; v_call: TRBV5-1; cdr3_aa: CASSLATRPDTQYF; cdr3_nt: TGCGCCAGCAGCTTGGCCACTAGGCCAGATACGCAGTATTTT
j_call: TRBJ2-7; clone_size: -; d_call: TRBD2; v_call: TRBV7-2; cdr3_aa: CASSLAQTSGRAFEQYF; cdr3_nt: TGTGCCAGCAGCTTAGCTCAGACTAGCGGGAGGGCCTTCGAGCAGTACTTC
j_call: TRBJ2-1; clone_size: few; d_call: -; v_call: TRBV20-1; cdr3_aa: CSAGGQSSYNEQFF; cdr3_nt: TGCAGTGCTGGTGGCCAGAGCTCCTACAATGAGCAGTTCTTC
j_call: TRBJ1-5; clone_size: many; d_call: TRBD1; v_call: TRBV7-2; cdr3_aa: CASSRDRDQPQHF; cdr3_nt: TGTGCCAGCAGCCGGGACAGAGATCAGCCCCAGCATTTT
j_call: TRBJ2-7; clone_size: many; d_call: -; v_call: TRBV12-3/TRBV12-4; cdr3_aa: CASSLEGSSYEQYF; cdr3_nt: TGTGCCAGCAGTTTAGAGGGCAGCTCCTACGAGCAGTACTTC
j_call: TRBJ1-3; clone_size: many; d_call: -; v_call: TRBV7-6; cdr3_aa: CASSLTVSGNTIYF; cdr3_nt: TGTGCCAGCAGCTTAACAGTCTCTGGAAACACCATATATTTT
j_call: TRBJ2-2; clone_size: many; d_call: TRBD1; v_call: TRBV15; cdr3_aa: CATSPQGRSTGELFF; cdr3_nt: TGTGCCACCAGCCCACAGGGGCGGAGCACCGGGGAGCTGTTTTTT
j_call: TRBJ1-2; clone_size: once; d_call: TRBD1; v_call: TRBV7-6; cdr3_aa: CANSPRKGTGYGYTF; cdr3_nt: TGTGCCAACAGCCCGCGGAAGGGGACAGGCTATGGCTACACCTTC
j_call: TRBJ2-1; clone_size: -; d_call: -; v_call: TRBV7-2; cdr3_aa: CASSPQQGSNEQFF; cdr3_nt: TGTGCCAGCAGCCCCCAACAGGGAAGCAATGAGCAGTTCTTC
j_call: TRBJ2-1; clone_size: many; d_call: -; v_call: TRBV7-3; cdr3_aa: CASSLRGYNEQFF; cdr3_nt: TGTGCCAGCAGCTTAAGAGGATACAATGAGCAGTTCTTC
j_call: TRBJ2-5; clone_size: few; d_call: TRBD2; v_call: TRBV7-6; cdr3_aa: CASSLGLLAVQLRETQYF; cdr3_nt: TGTGCCAGCAGCTTAGGGTTGCTAGCGGTACAACTGCGGGAGACCCAGTACTTC
j_call: TRBJ1-2; clone_size: few; d_call: TRBD1; v_call: TRBV5-1; cdr3_aa: CASSLGDSYGYTF; cdr3_nt: TGCGCCAGCAGCTTGGGGGACAGCTATGGCTACACCTTC
j_call: TRBJ2-1; clone_size: few; d_call: -; v_call: TRBV7-2; cdr3_aa: CASRYGGSGVEQFF; cdr3_nt: TGTGCCAGCAGATATGGGGGATCAGGGGTTGAGCAGTTCTTC
j_call: TRBJ1-2; clone_size: -; d_call: -; v_call: TRBV28; cdr3_aa: CASRGHSSNYGYTF; cdr3_nt: TGTGCCAGCAGGGGACACTCGTCTAACTATGGCTACACCTTC
j_call: TRBJ1-5; clone_size: -; d_call: -; v_call: TRBV20-1; cdr3_aa: CSAEGGVNQPQHF; cdr3_nt: TGCAGTGCGGAGGGAGGGGTTAATCAGCCCCAGCATTTT
j_call: TRBJ2-1; clone_size: -; d_call: -; v_call: TRBV6-5; cdr3_aa: CASSYRGEQFF; cdr3_nt: TGTGCCAGCAGTTACCGCGGTGAGCAGTTCTTC
j_call: TRBJ2-3; clone_size: few; d_call: TRBD2; v_call: TRBV7-3; cdr3_aa: CASSQSGLAGGADTQYF; cdr3_nt: TGTGCCAGCAGCCAATCCGGACTAGCGGGAGGAGCGGATACGCAGTATTTT
j_call: TRBJ2-3; clone_size: -; d_call: -; v_call: TRBV20-1; cdr3_aa: CSASHGHGTDTQYF; cdr3_nt: TGCAGTGCTAGTCATGGTCATGGCACAGATACGCAGTATTTT
j_call: TRBJ1-1; clone_size: -; d_call: -; v_call: TRBV4-3; cdr3_aa: CASSQVAGPLHTEAFF; cdr3_nt: TGCGCCAGCAGCCAAGTGGCCGGGCCCCTCCACACTGAAGCTTTCTTT
j_call: TRBJ2-3; clone_size: many; d_call: -; v_call: TRBV7-2; cdr3_aa: CASSPPWASLQQYF; cdr3_nt: TGTGCCAGCAGCCCGCCGTGGGCCAGCCTCCAGCAGTATTTT